This T cell receptor beta chain appears in the sequencing data of a study of human T cells and chemical hapten exposure. Whole-study context: Investigators sensitized about 2 cm by about 2 cm of upper inner arm skin with 2% DPC. Regarding the study as a whole: Counts of expanded TCRs at PT1 were positively correlated with patch test score. Against controls, expanded TCRs gave rise to significantly more large CDR3 similarity clusters.

CDR1 GTSNPN and CDR2 SVGIG come from the germline V gene (reference sequence). The CDR3 length is 11 residues. V lost 6 bases, J lost 2 bases, and 7 bases lay in between. Time point of the sample: patch test 2, 6 weeks after DPC sensitization. As to treatment: therapeutic diphenylcyclopropenone sensitization with weekly scalp DPC. Those who donated were patients with alopecia, 18 to 70 years of age, and suitable for DPC. One entry per CDR3 protein, called by TCRdb with MiXCR from the RACE reads. In the table there are 80,000 to 100,000 distinct CDR3 sequences, about 9.4% of which are singletons. This clonotype was detected only a few times. Its antigen remains unknown.

The source of this sequence is a woman aged 45-65 years with alopecia areata. Some clones in this sample may be carry-over from other donors' samples. The sequencing here drew on whole blood, taken in connection with sensitization to the hapten diphenylcyclopropenone (DPC). The rearrangement links TRBV30 to TRBJ1-1; D gene unclear. The CDR3: CACKQNTEAFF. The CDR3, as DNA: TGTGCCTGTAAACAAAACACTGAAGCTTTCTTT. The complete variable domain, with remaining parts taken from reference TRBV30 and TRBJ1-1, reads SQTIHQWPATLVQPVGSPLSLECTVEGTSNPNLYWYRQAAGRGLQLLFYSVGIGQISSEVPQNLSASRPQDRQFILSSKKLLLSDSGFYLCACKQNTEAFFGQGTRLTVV.